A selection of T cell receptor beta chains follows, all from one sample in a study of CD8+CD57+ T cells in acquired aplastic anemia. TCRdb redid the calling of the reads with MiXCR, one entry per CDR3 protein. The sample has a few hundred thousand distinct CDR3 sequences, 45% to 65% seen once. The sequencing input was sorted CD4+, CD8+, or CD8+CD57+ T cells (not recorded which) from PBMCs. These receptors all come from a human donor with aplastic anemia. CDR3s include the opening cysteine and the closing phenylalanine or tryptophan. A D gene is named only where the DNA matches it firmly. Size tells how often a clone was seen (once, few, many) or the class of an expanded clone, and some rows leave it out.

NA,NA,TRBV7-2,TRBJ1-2,CASSRDRIYGYTF
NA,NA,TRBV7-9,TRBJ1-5,CASSPAVSAAREETQHF
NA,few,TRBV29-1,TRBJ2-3,CSVDVGSTDTQYF
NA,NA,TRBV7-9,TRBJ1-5,CASSLAGGDNQPQHF
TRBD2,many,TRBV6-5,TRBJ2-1,CASSFSGLAGGTMRQFF
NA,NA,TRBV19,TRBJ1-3,CASSIGASGNTIYF
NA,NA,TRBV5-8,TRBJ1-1,CASSLLHFSTEAFF
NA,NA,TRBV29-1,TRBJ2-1,CSVEGGINTGLPVYNEQFF
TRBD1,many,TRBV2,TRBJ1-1,CASRLTGQGIDVTEAFF
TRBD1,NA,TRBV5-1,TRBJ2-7,CASSPTGGSPYEQYF
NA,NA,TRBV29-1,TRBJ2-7,CSKPGTSSYEQCF
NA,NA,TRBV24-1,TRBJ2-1,CATGQGPYNEQFF
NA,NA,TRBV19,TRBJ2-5,CASSKGVETQYF
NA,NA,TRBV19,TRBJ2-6,CASSIGFSGANVLTF
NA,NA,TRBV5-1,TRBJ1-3,CASSLISQGSGNTIYF
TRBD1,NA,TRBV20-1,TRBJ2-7,CSARGTGGKYEQYF
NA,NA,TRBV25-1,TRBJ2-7,CASTKGTAGGGQYF
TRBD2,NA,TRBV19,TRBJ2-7,CASSMSTSVDYEQYF
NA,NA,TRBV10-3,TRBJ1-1,CAISERAENTEAFF
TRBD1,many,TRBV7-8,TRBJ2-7,CASSPTGVYYEQYF
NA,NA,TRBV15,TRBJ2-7,CATSRDAGGGPYEQYF
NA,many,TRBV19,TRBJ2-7,CASSTGGNSYEQYF
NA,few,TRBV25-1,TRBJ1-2,CASSDSGGRKYTF
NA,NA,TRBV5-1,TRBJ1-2,CASSLGDLYGYTF
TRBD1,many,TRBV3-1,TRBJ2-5,CASSQQTGDRGETQYF
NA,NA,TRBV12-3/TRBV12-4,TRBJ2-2,CASSYTSGELFF